One sample yielded the 10 T cell receptor beta chains listed below, sequenced in a study of blood T cells in healthy people across ages (dated by TCRdb to between 2014 and 2016). The receptor library was made with 5' RACE. The reads were generated on an Illumina HiSeq 2500. A second 7 to 11 cycle PCR used a sample-barcoded 5' primer and a J-beta primer mix. Using fastp at Q25 and MiXCR, TCRdb reprocessed the public reads and kept productive beta chains. Rows merge per CDR3 protein into single entries with the most common DNA and genes. The sample table contains 1.5 million to 2 million distinct CDR3 sequences; only one count was recorded for around 48% of them. Roughly 2% of the sample is in the top ten clones. The sequencing sample was made of blood. These receptors originate from a woman aged 40 to 50 in good health.

The chain employs TRBV20-1 and TRBJ2-1; 9 bases map to TRBD2. Germline assignment: CDR1 DFQATT and CDR2 SNEGSKA (reference sequence). V lost 4 bases, J lost 5 bases, and 12 bases stayed unmatched. This CDR3 is built from 16 residues. The CDR3 nucleotides are TGCAGTGCTATTCGGGGCGGCGGGGGGGGAGACAATGAGCAGTTCTTC. Translation: CSAIRGGGGGDNEQFF.

The rearrangement links TRBV4-1 to TRBJ2-7; no clear D. The V end was cut by 0 bases, the J end by 3 bases, with 12 bases between. This CDR3 has 15 amino acids. Per the germline V gene, CDR1 is MGHRA and CDR2 is YSYEKL. CDR3 loop: CASSQDRGTYYEQYF. DNA of the CDR3: TGCGCCAGCAGCCAAGATAGAGGCACTTACTACGAGCAGTACTTC.

This sequence joins TRBV9 and TRBJ2-3; 8 bases match TRBD2. Germline V lookup: CDR1 SGDLS, CDR2 YYNGEE. The V and J ends lost 4 bases and 2 bases, in that order; junction bases with no gene match: 9. CDR3 length: 16 residues. DNA of the CDR3: TGTGCCAGCAGCCCAGCGGACGGGGGGGACACAGATACGCAGTATTTT. This sequence encodes CASSPADGGDTDTQYF.

This clonotype was seen at least ten times. The DNA of the CDR3 is TGCGCCAGCAGCCCAGAGCGGACGGGGGCGAGCGAGCAGTACTTC. Translating it yields CASSPERTGASEQYF. The chain joins TRBV4-1 to TRBJ2-7; perhaps D is TRBD1 or TRBD2 (6 bases each). Germline values: CDR1 MGHRA, CDR2 YSYEKL. CDR3 length: 15 residues. V gave up 4 bases and J gave up 6 bases, with 19 bases separating them.

The J gene is TRBJ2-5, the V gene TRBV2, with D possibly called TRBD1 or TRBD2 (5 bases each). Germline V gene data show CDR1 as SNHLY and CDR2 as FYNNEI. V shed 1 base and J shed 1 base, with 7 bases lying between them. The CDR3 is 14 amino acids. For the CDR3, the DNA is TGTGCCAGCAGTGAAGGGGGGACCCAAGAGACCCAGTACTTC. This encodes CASSEGGTQETQYF.

This clonotype was found many times. The rearrangement joins TRBV12-3 or TRBV12-4 to TRBJ2-3, with D hard to call. Deletions cut 5 bases from V and 0 bases from J, with 18 bases between. The CDR3 length is 17 residues. In DNA form, the CDR3 reads TGTGCCAGCAGTCGCGAAACGGTGCAGATTAGCACAGATACGCAGTATTTT. Amino acid sequence: CASSRETVQISTDTQYF.

The chain joins TRBV11-3 to TRBJ2-1, with 9 bases matching TRBD1. The J call is in doubt because the DNA end fits TRBJ2-7 better. CDR3 size: 19 residues. CDR1 is SGHNT and CDR2 is YENEEA in the germline V gene. CDR3 bases: TGTGCCAGCAGCGGACCAAGGGACAGGGTGTTAAGCTCCTACAATGAGCAGTACTTC. Protein: CASSGPRDRVLSSYNEQYF.

The chain is built from TRBV18 and TRBJ1-1, with a tentative D call TRBD1 (6 bases). There are 14 residues in the CDR3. Deletions cut 2 bases from V and 1 base from J, with 8 bases between. Per the germline V gene, CDR1 is KGHSH and CDR2 is LQKENI. CDR3 amino acids: CASSPIQGNTEAFF. The DNA for the CDR3 is TGTGCCAGCTCACCAATACAGGGGAACACTGAAGCTTTCTTT.

This clonotype was counted at least ten times. V and J are TRBV7-9 and TRBJ2-5; tentative D call: TRBD1 (6 bases). Germline V gene sequence: CDR1 SEHNR, CDR2 FQNEAQ (reference sequence). Trimming pared 4 bases from V and 5 bases from J, leaving 8 bases between. CDR3 size: 12 residues. The CDR3 reads CASSSQGETQYF. CDR3 DNA sequence: TGTGCCAGCAGCTCCCAGGGGGAGACCCAGTACTTC.

The V gene is TRBV29-1, the J gene TRBJ1-2, with a weak D call TRBD1 (5 bases). From germline, CDR1 is SQVTM and CDR2 ANQGSEA. This CDR3 has 14 residues. Trimming pared 0 bases from V and 5 bases from J, leaving 13 bases between. CDR3 loop: CSVEEGDTRYGYTF. The CDR3 region has the DNA TGCAGCGTTGAAGAGGGGGATACCCGGTATGGCTACACCTTC. Full variable domain (outside the CDR3, taken from reference TRBV29-1 and TRBJ1-2): SAVISQKPSRDICQRGTSLTIQCQVDSQVTMMFWYRQQPGQSLTLIATANQGSEATYESGFVIDKFPISRPNLTFSTLTVSNMSPEDSSIYLCSVEEGDTRYGYTFGSGTRLTVV.